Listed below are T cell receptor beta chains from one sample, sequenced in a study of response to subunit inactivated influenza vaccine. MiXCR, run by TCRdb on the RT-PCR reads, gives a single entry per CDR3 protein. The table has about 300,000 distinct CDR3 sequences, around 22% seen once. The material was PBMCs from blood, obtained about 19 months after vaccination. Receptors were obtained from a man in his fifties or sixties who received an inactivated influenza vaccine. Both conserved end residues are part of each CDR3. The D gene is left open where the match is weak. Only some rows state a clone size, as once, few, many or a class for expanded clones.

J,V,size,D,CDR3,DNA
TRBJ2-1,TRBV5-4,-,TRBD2,CAAGTSGRSLENEQFF,TGTGCCGCGGGGACTAGCGGGAGAAGTTTGGAAAATGAGCAGTTCTTC
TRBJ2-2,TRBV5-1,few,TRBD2,CASSLTSGSGELFF,TGCGCCAGCAGCTTGACTAGCGGGAGCGGGGAGCTGTTTTTT
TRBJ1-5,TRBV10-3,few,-,CAISESGDSRQPQHF,TGTGCCATCAGTGAGTCGGGTGACAGTCGTCAGCCCCAGCATTTT
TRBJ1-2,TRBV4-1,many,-,CASSHRNYGYTF,TGCGCCAGCAGCCACCGTAACTATGGCTACACCTTC
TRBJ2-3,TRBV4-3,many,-,CASSLGLVSDTQYF,TGCGCCAGCAGCCTGGGACTCGTTTCGGATACGCAGTATTTT
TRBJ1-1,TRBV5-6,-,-,CASSFGGGDTEAFF,TGTGCCAGCAGCTTCGGCGGGGGGGACACTGAAGCTTTCTTT
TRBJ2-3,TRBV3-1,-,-,CASSQVVDTQYF,TGTGCCAGCAGCCAAGTGGTAGATACGCAGTATTTT
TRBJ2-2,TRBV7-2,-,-,CASSLEKTPGSCFF,-
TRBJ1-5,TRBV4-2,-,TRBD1,CASGQDRGNQPQHF,TGTGCCAGCGGCCAGGACAGGGGCAATCAGCCCCAGCATTTT
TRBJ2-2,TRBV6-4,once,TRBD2,CASSPGLGDTGELFF,TGTGCCAGCAGTCCGGGACTAGGGGACACCGGGGAGCTGTTTTTT
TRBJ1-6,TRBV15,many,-,CATSLYNSPLHF,TGTGCCACCAGTCTTTATAATTCACCCCTCCACTTT
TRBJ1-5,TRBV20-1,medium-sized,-,CSAETGYSNQPQHF,TGCAGTGCTGAGACAGGTTATAGCAATCAGCCCCAGCATTTT
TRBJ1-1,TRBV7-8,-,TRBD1,CASSLTYRGENTEAFF,TGTGCCAGCAGCTTAACATACAGGGGTGAGAACACTGAAGCTTTCTTT
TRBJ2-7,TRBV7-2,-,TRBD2,CASSLALAGGNEQYF,TGTGCCAGCAGCTTAGCACTAGCGGGAGGGAACGAGCAGTACTTC
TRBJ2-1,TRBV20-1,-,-,CSATRTSHNEQFF,TGCAGTGCTACAAGGACCAGTCACAATGAGCAGTTCTTC
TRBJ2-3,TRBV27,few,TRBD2,CASSLSGTSGGLRTDTQYF,TGTGCCAGCAGTTTATCCGGGACTAGCGGGGGGCTCCGCACAGATACGCAGTATTTT
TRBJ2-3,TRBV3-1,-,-,CASSLLTRGDTQYF,TGTGCCAGCAGCTTGCTCACAAGGGGAGATACGCAGTATTTT
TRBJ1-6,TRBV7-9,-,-,CASSFVDSSAGNSPLHF,TGTGCCAGCAGCTTTGTTGACTCTTCCGCAGGGAATTCACCCCTCCACTTT
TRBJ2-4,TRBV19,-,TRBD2,CASTLAGLAKNIQYF,TGTGCCAGTACACTAGCGGGGCTAGCCAAAAACATTCAGTACTTC
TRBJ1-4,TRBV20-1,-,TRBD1,CSARTDRVNEKLFF,TGCAGTGCCCGGACGGACAGGGTTAATGAAAAACTGTTTTTT
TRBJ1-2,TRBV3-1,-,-,CASKLQGVYGYTF,TGTGCCAGCAAACTACAGGGAGTTTATGGCTACACCTTC
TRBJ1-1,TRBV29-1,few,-,CSVQDDGMNTEAFF,TGCAGCGTACAGGACGACGGAATGAACACTGAAGCTTTCTTT
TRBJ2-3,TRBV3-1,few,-,CASSQDRSRTDTQYF,TGTGCCAGCAGCCAAGATAGGTCCCGCACAGATACGCAGTATTTT
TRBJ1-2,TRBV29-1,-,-,CSVPQNSNYGYTF,TGCAGCGTTCCCCAGAACAGTAACTATGGCTACACCTTC
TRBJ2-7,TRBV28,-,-,CASSYPRVSYEQYF,TGTGCCAGCAGTTACCCCAGGGTCTCCTACGAGCAGTACTTC
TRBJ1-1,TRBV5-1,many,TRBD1,CASSRTGGSVTEAFF,TGCGCCAGCAGCAGGACAGGGGGCTCGGTCACTGAAGCTTTCTTT
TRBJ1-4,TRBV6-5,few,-,CASSYSTGLNEKLFF,TGTGCCAGCAGTTACTCTACAGGCCTTAATGAAAAACTGTTTTTT
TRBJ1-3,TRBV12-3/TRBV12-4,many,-,CASTLRAGNTIYF,TGTGCCAGCACACTTAGGGCTGGAAACACCATATATTTT